A selection of T cell receptor beta chains follows, all from one sample in a study of blood T cell repertoires in COVID-19. TCRdb's table, derived via immunoSEQ multiplex PCR, lists solely in-frame clones and lacks some. The repertoire includes some 70,000 clones, about 70% of them detected once, and more than 20% sits in the top ten. Sequencing used peripheral blood. These receptors all come from a man between 60 and 70 years old with acute or convalescent COVID-19. CDR3s include the opening cysteine and the closing phenylalanine or tryptophan. A D gene is named only where the DNA matches it firmly. The listing skips clone size in some rows; elsewhere it reads once, few, many or a size class.

TRBJ1-4,NA,NA,TRBV6-5,CASSASGEWEKLFF,TGTGCCAGCAGCGCCTCAGGGGAATGGGAAAAACTGTTTTTT
TRBJ1-3,TRBD1,NA,TRBV13,CASLSRGQGNTIYF,TGTGCCAGCCTCTCCAGGGGGCAAGGAAACACCATATATTTT
TRBJ2-3,NA,few,TRBV30,CAWKPTTLTDTQYF,TGTGCCTGGAAACCGACTACTCTCACAGATACGCAGTATTTT
TRBJ2-5,TRBD2,NA,TRBV6-5,CAIERGYSQYF,TGTGCCATCGAGCGGGGGTATAGCCAGTACTTC
TRBJ1-2,TRBD1,NA,TRBV5-1,CASSLPGTGVSYTF,TGCGCCAGCAGCTTGCCCGGGACAGGGGTAAGCTACACCTTC
TRBJ2-1,NA,NA,TRBV28,CASRGVHNEQFF,TGTGCCAGCCGGGGAGTGCACAATGAGCAGTTCTTC
TRBJ2-5,TRBD2,once,TRBV24-1,CATGLAGGTEETQYF,TGTGCCACCGGGCTAGCGGGAGGGACCGAAGAGACCCAGTACTTC
TRBJ1-4,NA,NA,TRBV28,CASSFLGAEKNEKLFF,TGTGCCAGCAGTTTTTTGGGGGCGGAGAAGAATGAAAAACTGTTTTTT
TRBJ2-2,TRBD2,NA,TRBV29-1,CSVRTSGANTGELFF,TGCAGCGTCCGGACTAGCGGGGCGAACACCGGGGAGCTGTTTTTT
TRBJ1-2,TRBD1,NA,TRBV25-1,CASSEDRALIF,TGTGCCAGCAGTGAGGACAGGGCCCTCATCTTC
TRBJ2-1,NA,NA,TRBV7-2,CASSFYLGQEQFF,TGTGCCAGCAGCTTCTACTTGGGACAAGAGCAGTTCTTC
TRBJ2-1,TRBD2,NA,TRBV5-8,CASSDGLAGGNEQFF,TGTGCCAGCAGCGATGGACTAGCGGGAGGGAATGAGCAGTTCTTC
TRBJ2-5,TRBD1,NA,TRBV29-1,CSVEDRRTGGYQETQYF,TGCAGCGTTGAAGATCGGAGGACAGGGGGGTACCAAGAGACCCAGTACTTC
TRBJ2-1,NA,NA,TRBV3-1/TRBV3-2,CASSQEADNEQFF,TGTGCCAGCAGCCAAGAGGCGGACAATGAGCAGTTCTTC
TRBJ2-3,TRBD2,many,TRBV15,CATSPSGIPQDTQYF,TGTGCCACCAGCCCTAGCGGGATCCCTCAGGATACGCAGTATTTT
TRBJ1-4,NA,NA,TRBV11-1,CASSSSGGTNEKLFF,TGTGCCAGCAGCTCTTCGGGGGGGACTAATGAAAAACTGTTTTTT
TRBJ1-6,NA,NA,TRBV6-5,CASKEEGWGSPLHF,TGTGCCAGTAAGGAAGAGGGATGGGGATCACCCCTCCACTTT